The sequence of this T cell receptor (beta chain) was determined in a study of control samples from healthy donors and cancer patients. Per germline, CDR1 MNHNS and CDR2 SASEGT. The CDR3 is 13 amino acids. The germline V and J ends were trimmed by 1 base and 7 bases, with 10 bases remaining between them. Produced via immunoSEQ multiplex PCR; TCRdb's table is partial and in-frame only. This table holds roughly 130,000 clones, roughly 94% found once. This receptor was taken from a man aged 25-45 years in good health. The sequencing sample was made of blood. The rearrangement links TRBV6-1 to TRBJ1-1; no clear D. This chain's CDR3 is CASSEGRLIEAFF. In DNA form, the CDR3 reads TGTGCCAGCAGTGAAGGCCGGTTGATTGAAGCTTTCTTT.